What follows describes a single T cell receptor (beta chain). Its antigen is not known. The PCR had 60 Vbeta and 13 Jbeta primers. Some clones are missing from TCRdb's copy, which holds only in-frame ones; the method was immunoSEQ multiplex PCR. The sample includes more than 110,000 clones, roughly 75% of them seen just once. With 6 bases clipped from V and 3 bases from J, the junction kept 10 bases outside the gene matches. Germline-derived CDR1 and CDR2 are MDHEN and SYDVKM. The CDR3 contains 15 residues. This sample stems from a study of cytomegalovirus exposure and HLA in healthy donors. Notes on the study in general: Among TCR sequences, most were rare, though some public TCRs appeared in many donors. According to an earlier analysis, most TCR beta V segments yielded productive rearrangements about 87% or about 30% of the time.

The TCR sequence derives from a young man in good health and CMV-seronegative. The sequenced sample consisted of PBMCs. The V call is TRBV28, the J call TRBJ2-7; 8 bases are shared with TRBD1. CDR3 sequence: CASRTTGTGNYEQYF. The CDR3, as DNA: TGTGCCAGCAGGACTACCGGGACAGGAAACTACGAGCAGTACTTC.